This T cell receptor beta chain came from a study of immune evolution from preneoplasia to lung adenocarcinoma. Study results and limitations: T cell clonality was higher in KRAS-mutant than EGFR-mutant or wild-type nodules.

Nucleic acids came from premalignant or tumor cells enriched by macro-dissection. This CDR3 is built from 13 residues. From germline, CDR1 is SGHNT and CDR2 YYREEE (reference sequence). Trimming at V came to 2 bases and at J to 4 bases, leaving 1 base not matched to a gene. Assay: immunoSEQ multiplex PCR; the TCRdb copy retains only in-frame clones and omits some. The data hold roughly 4,600 clones, with around 74% observed a single time. This clone was recorded only once. Its target is not known. The sequenced material came from FFPE lung adenocarcinoma in situ tissue. The clonotype comes from a person aged 55-79 years with lung adenocarcinoma. The rearrangement uses TRBV5-4 and TRBJ1-2, with 8 bases that match TRBD1. In nucleotides, the CDR3 is TGTGCCAGCAGCTTCACAGGGGGCTATGGCTACACCTTC. Protein product: CASSFTGGYGYTF. Looking up the rest from reference TRBV5-4 and TRBJ1-2 gives the full variable domain: ETGVTQSPTHLIKTRGQQVTLRCSSQSGHNTVSWYQQALGQGPQFIFQYYREEENGRGNFPPRFSGLQFPNYSSELNVNALELDDSALYLCASSFTGGYGYTFGSGTRLTVV.